Each of the 30 T cell receptor beta chains below was sequenced from the same sample in a study of blood T cells in healthy people across ages. With a J-beta primer mix and a sample-barcoded 5' primer, a second PCR ran about 7 to 11 cycles. TCRdb called the 5' RACE reads again in MiXCR, with one record for every CDR3 protein. The table has about 940,000 distinct CDR3 sequences, under 50% seen once. Sequencing used blood. The receptors come from a young man in good health.

The chain employs TRBV6-1 and TRBJ1-6; 7 bases match TRBD1. The CDR3 sequence is 17 residues long. From germline, CDR1 is MNHNS and CDR2 SASEGT. V lost 4 bases, J lost 6 bases, and 12 bases stayed unmatched. The CDR3 bases are TGTGCCAGCAGTGGGTCAACGACAGGGCTTGGTAATTCACCCCTCCACTTT. Translating gives CASSGSTTGLGNSPLHF.

The chain couples TRBV12-3 or TRBV12-4 to TRBJ1-2; no clear D. This CDR3 comprises 13 residues. V was clipped by 6 bases and J by 4 bases, with 12 bases between them. This CDR3 reads CASRRAGAYGYTF. The CDR3 DNA reads TGTGCCAGCAGAAGGGCAGGAGCCTATGGCTACACCTTC.

This clonotype was recorded only once. A read error is likely, as this CDR3 ends without the conserved phenylalanine or tryptophan. The V gene is TRBV4-2, the J gene TRBJ1-4; D perhaps matches TRBD1 (5 bases). CDR1 and CDR2 from the germline V gene are LGHNA and YNFKEQ. There are 18 residues in the CDR3. V was cut by 0 bases and J by 2 bases, with 16 bases left in between. CDR3 loop: CASSQDRTGGDTNEKLFI. In DNA form, the CDR3 reads TGTGCCAGCAGCCAAGATCGAACAGGCGGGGATACTAATGAAAAACTGTTTATT.

The chain is built from TRBV12-3 or TRBV12-4 and TRBJ2-2; possible D gene TRBD2, 6 bases. The ends were cut back, 8 bases at V and 0 bases at J, with 13 bases in the middle. The length of the CDR3 is 15 residues. The CDR3 protein is CASSRAGPNTGELFF. Here the CDR3 DNA reads TGTGCCAGCTCGCGTGCGGGGCCGAACACCGGGGAGCTGTTTTTT.

This clonotype was picked up a small number of times. The J gene is TRBJ2-5, the V gene TRBV12-3 or TRBV12-4, with 8 bases lining up with TRBD1. Trimming at V came to 10 bases and at J to 2 bases, leaving 6 bases not matched to a gene. The CDR3 runs to 13 residues. The CDR3 spells CAIGTGLQETQYF. The CDR3 DNA sequence: TGTGCCATTGGGACAGGTCTACAAGAGACCCAGTACTTC.

The chain couples TRBV30 to TRBJ1-2; D remains unclear. Germline CDR1 GTSNPN, CDR2 SVGIG (reference sequence). The CDR3 is 11 amino acids. V lost 4 bases and J lost 4, with 7 bases in between. CDR3 amino acids: CAWTRGYGYTF. DNA of the CDR3: TGTGCCTGGACCCGAGGCTATGGCTACACCTTC.

This clonotype has more than one count but fewer than ten. This CDR3 is CAIVKDRVGANVLTF. CDR3 coding DNA: TGTGCCATCGTTAAGGACAGGGTCGGGGCCAACGTCCTGACTTTC. V usage is TRBV2 and J usage is TRBJ2-6; TRBD1 matches 8 bases. This CDR3 contains 15 residues. Germline-derived CDR1 and CDR2 are SNHLY and FYNNEI. With V trimmed by 10 bases and J by 4 bases, 9 bases remained unmatched. Variable domain in full (rest from reference TRBV2 and TRBJ2-6): EPEVTQTPSHQVTQMGQEVILRCVPISNHLYFYWYRQILGQKVEFLVSFYNNEISEKSEIFDDQFSVERPDGSNFTLKIRSTKLEDSAMYFCAIVKDRVGANVLTFGAGSRLTVL.

The chain uses TRBV6-1 and TRBJ1-2; TRBD1 agrees at 8 bases. CDR1 is MNHNS, CDR2 SASEGT, per germline. The CDR3 extends over 17 amino acids. CDR3 sequence: CTPRCRGQIAKNYGYTF. CDR3 nucleotide sequence: TGTACACCTCGATGCAGGGGGCAGATAGCGAAAAACTATGGCTACACCTTC.

This clonotype appeared a few times. This chain uses TRBV4-1 with TRBJ1-2; D unresolved. The CDR3 totals 14 residues. The V gene lost 0 bases and the J gene lost 1 base, with 6 bases spanning the gap. Germline CDR1 and CDR2: MGHRA and YSYEKL. The CDR3 is CASSQEFGNYGYTF. The CDR3 DNA follows: TGCGCCAGCAGCCAAGAGTTCGGTAACTATGGCTACACCTTC.

This chain connects TRBV11-2 to TRBJ1-2; 8 nucleotides match TRBD1. After removal of 5 bases from V and 7 bases from J, the junction contained 15 bases not matched to a gene. The germline CDR1 and CDR2 sequences are SGHAT and FQNNGV. The CDR3 is 16 amino acids. The CDR3 region has the DNA TGTGCCAGCAGCCAATGGACAGGGTTGGGCTTTGGTGGCTACACCTTC. Translation: CASSQWTGLGFGGYTF. The entire variable domain, with the rest obtained from reference TRBV11-2 and TRBJ1-2, is as follows: EAGVAQSPRYKIIEKRQSVAFWCNPISGHATLYWYQQILGQGPKLLIQFQNNGVVDDSQLPKDRFSAERLKGVDSTLKIQPAKLEDSAVYLCASSQWTGLGFGGYTFGSGTRLTVV.

This clonotype has a handful of counts. J is TRBJ1-2 and V is TRBV6-6, with D possibly TRBD1 on 5 matching bases. CDR3 length: 14 amino acids. CDR1 is MNHNY, CDR2 SVGAGI, per germline (reference sequence). Trimming pared 0 bases from V and 8 bases from J, leaving 13 bases between. The CDR3 protein is CASSYSFSGDGYTF. In DNA, the CDR3 is TGTGCCAGCAGTTACTCGTTCTCGGGGGACGGCTACACCTTC.

V gene TRBV4-3 combines with J gene TRBJ2-7; D not resolved. The CDR3 consists of 15 residues. Germline lookup yields CDR1 LGHNA and CDR2 YSLEER. Trimming took off 0 bases at V and 2 bases at J, with 11 bases between the two ends. In nucleotides, the CDR3 is TGCGCCAGCAGCCAAGATAGCCAGACCCCCTACGAGCAGTACTTC. Translation: CASSQDSQTPYEQYF.

The rearrangement links TRBV6-2 or TRBV6-3 to TRBJ2-1; tentative D call: TRBD2 (6 bases). CDR3 length equals 14 residues. The V gene's germline CDR1 is MNHEY and CDR2 SVGEGT. V was clipped by 6 bases and J by 4 bases, with 13 bases between them. CDR3 coding DNA: TGTGCCAGCAGGTTCTTTCTAGCGTACAATGAGCAGTTCTTC. Translating gives CASRFFLAYNEQFF.

In the case of this clonotype: The junction departs from germline at one end; a sequencing error may be responsible. V is TRBV7-2 and J is TRBJ1-5, with unresolved D. Looked up from germline, CDR1 is SGHTA and CDR2 is FQGNSA. This CDR3 is 15 amino acids long. This CDR3 is CASSPAVGVGQSQHF. In DNA form, the CDR3 reads TGTGCCAGCAGCCCAGCGGTGGGAGTCGGTCAGTCCCAGCATTTT.

This clonotype was detected only a few times. The chain links TRBV5-1 to TRBJ1-2, with D maybe TRBD1 (5 bases). The germline gives CDR1 SGHRS, CDR2 YFSETQ. V was pared by 3 bases and J by 4 bases, with 13 bases between. The CDR3 length is 14 residues. The CDR3 here is CASSSQSGSYGYTF. CDR3 nucleotide sequence: TGCGCCAGCAGCTCTCAATCAGGGTCCTATGGCTACACCTTC. Full variable domain (outside the CDR3, taken from reference TRBV5-1 and TRBJ1-2): KAGVTQTPRYLIKTRGQQVTLSCSPISGHRSVSWYQQTPGQGLQFLFEYFSETQRNKGNFPGRFSGRQFSNSRSEMNVSTLELGDSALYLCASSSQSGSYGYTFGSGTRLTVV.

This clonotype was counted a few times. Being one base from a much bigger clone, this may be a read error. The genes are TRBV7-2 and TRBJ1-1, with D tentatively TRBD1 (5 bases). Per germline, CDR1 SGHTA and CDR2 FQGNSA. The CDR3 consists of 14 residues. The CDR3 loop is CASSLDRGYTEVFF. In DNA form, the CDR3 reads TGTGCCAGCAGCTTAGATCGGGGGTACACTGAAGTTTTCTTT. The variable domain in full, with the rest retrieved from reference TRBV7-2 and TRBJ1-1, is GAGVSQSPSNKVTEKGKDVELRCDPISGHTALYWYRQSLGQGLEFLIYFQGNSAPDKSGLPSDRFSAERTGGSVSTLTIQRTQQEDSAVYLCASSLDRGYTEVFFGQGTRLTVV.

Comment on this clonotype: A much more abundant neighbour one base away suggests this may be a read error. The chain is built from TRBV7-2 and TRBJ2-5; 8 bases map to TRBD1. The length of the CDR3 is 18 residues. The germline CDR1 and CDR2 sequences are SGHTA and FQGNSA. Written as DNA, the CDR3 is TGTGTCAGCAGCTTGCAAATTGGCAATTGGGACAGGCAAGAGACCCAGTACTTC. This sequence encodes CVSSLQIGNWDRQETQYF.

A few counts support this clonotype. This chain links TRBV20-1 with TRBJ1-6, with D unclear. CDR3 length equals 15 residues. Germline V gives CDR1 DFQATT, CDR2 SNEGSKA (reference sequence). The V gene lost 1 base and the J gene lost 0 bases, with 7 bases spanning the gap. The CDR3 sequence: CSARGASSYNSPLHF. CDR3 DNA: TGCAGTGCTAGAGGGGCGAGCTCCTATAATTCACCCCTCCACTTT.

This chain links TRBV19 with TRBJ2-6; the D is unclear. The germline V and J ends were trimmed by 7 bases and 4 bases, with 5 bases remaining between them. Germline V gives CDR1 LNHDA, CDR2 SQIVND (reference sequence). This CDR3 is 12 amino acids long. Here the CDR3 reads CASTRGANVLTF. In nucleotides, the CDR3 is TGTGCCAGTACTAGGGGGGCCAACGTCCTGACTTTC. Supplemented by reference TRBV19 and TRBJ2-6, the full variable domain reads DGGITQSPKYLFRKEGQNVTLSCEQNLNHDAMYWYRQDPGQGLRLIYYSQIVNDFQKGDIAEGYSVSREKKESFPLTVTSAQKNPTAFYLCASTRGANVLTFGAGSRLTVL.

The gene calls are TRBV7-9 and TRBJ2-3, with D possibly being TRBD1 or TRBD2 (5 bases each). The CDR3 length is 17 residues. With 2 bases removed from V and 0 bases from J, the gap between germline ends came to 15 bases. Germline CDR1 reads SEHNR; CDR2 reads FQNEAQ (reference sequence). The CDR3 sequence is CASSLPRGPTSTDTQYF. The CDR3 coding sequence is TGTGCCAGCAGCTTACCTAGGGGACCGACTAGCACAGATACGCAGTATTTT.

There are a few counts of this clonotype. V and J are TRBV4-1 and TRBJ2-7; D uncertain. The CDR3 has 15 amino acids. V was trimmed by 4 bases and J by 3 bases, leaving 16 bases between them. Germline CDR1 reads MGHRA; CDR2 reads YSYEKL. The CDR3 loop reads CASSPKADDFYEQYF. CDR3 nucleotides: TGCGCCAGCAGCCCCAAGGCGGACGACTTCTACGAGCAGTACTTC.

V usage is TRBV6-2 or TRBV6-3 and J usage is TRBJ2-1; 7 nucleotides align to TRBD2. Germline V CDR1 and CDR2: MNHEY, SVGEGT. The CDR3 spans 14 residues. Unmatched junction bases numbered 8, after V lost 8 bases and J lost 4 bases. DNA of the CDR3: TGTGCCAGCGAAAAACCGGGGGGATACAATGAGCAGTTCTTC. Amino acid sequence: CASEKPGGYNEQFF.

This sequence joins TRBV20-1 and TRBJ1-4; no firm D call. The V end was cut by 5 bases, the J end by 0 bases, with 13 bases between. Germline loops: CDR1 DFQATT, CDR2 SNEGSKA (reference sequence). The CDR3 sequence is 15 residues long. For the CDR3, the DNA is TGCAGTGCTCCAGATAGGAGGGCAACTAATGAAAAACTGTTTTTT. This translates into CSAPDRRATNEKLFF.

The chain links TRBV28 to TRBJ2-1; the D is unclear. The CDR3 loop spans 15 amino acids. The V gene's germline CDR1 is MDHEN and CDR2 SYDVKM. Trimming cost V 3 bases and J 4 bases, with 13 bases left between them. CDR3 in amino acids: CASSFSGGPYNEQFF. CDR3 bases: TGTGCCAGCAGTTTCTCCGGCGGCCCGTACAATGAGCAGTTCTTC.

This clonotype was counted a few times. The CDR3 sequence is CSARADVAGETQYF. CDR3 coding DNA: TGCAGTGCTAGAGCGGATGTGGCGGGAGAGACCCAGTACTTC. V and J are TRBV20-1 and TRBJ2-5; D may be TRBD2 (5 bases). The CDR3 is 14 residues long. With 1 base removed from V and 4 bases from J, the gap between germline ends came to 13 bases. CDR1 DFQATT and CDR2 SNEGSKA come from the germline V gene (reference sequence).

The chain combines TRBV12-3 or TRBV12-4 with TRBJ1-2, with D perhaps TRBD1 (6 bases). This CDR3 is built from 15 residues. V was trimmed by 6 bases and J by 2 bases, leaving 16 bases between them. Here the CDR3 DNA reads TGTGCCAGCAGCCCCCAAGCCGGGACAAACTATGGCTACACCTTC. Translation: CASSPQAGTNYGYTF.

The chain joins TRBV5-1 to TRBJ1-2, with D perhaps matching TRBD1 (5 bases). The V gene lost 0 bases and the J gene lost 3 bases, with 12 bases spanning the gap. The germline V gene encodes CDR1 SGHRS and CDR2 YFSETQ. This CDR3 spans 15 amino acids. The CDR3 region is CASSLVAGSDYGYTF. The CDR3, as DNA: TGCGCCAGCAGCTTGGTAGCAGGGTCTGACTATGGCTACACCTTC.

The V call is TRBV24-1, the J call TRBJ2-6; 11 bases agree with TRBD1. Germline V gene lookup returns CDR1 KGHDR and CDR2 SFDVKD. V trimming: 4 bases; J trimming: 1 base; junction bases outside the gene matches: 5. The CDR3 covers 18 residues. CDR3 sequence reads: CATSDPGQGVSGANVLTF. The CDR3 DNA is TGTGCCACCAGTGACCCGGGACAGGGGGTGTCTGGGGCCAACGTCCTGACTTTC.

V is TRBV7-2 and J is TRBJ2-5; 8 bases fit TRBD1. CDR1 and CDR2 from the germline V gene are SGHTA and FQGNSA. CDR3 length: 16 amino acids. J lost 5 bases, V lost 0 bases, and 8 bases had no gene match. The CDR3 sequence is CASSLAQGAEGETQYF. CDR3 nucleotide sequence: TGTGCCAGCAGCTTAGCGCAGGGGGCAGAAGGGGAGACCCAGTACTTC.

The chain recombines TRBV5-1 with TRBJ2-2; D is undetermined. Deletions cut 7 bases from V and 1 base from J, with 11 bases between. This CDR3 region has 14 residues. CDR1 and CDR2 from the germline V gene are SGHRS and YFSETQ. The CDR3 sequence: CASQPRVNTGELFF. The CDR3 DNA reads TGCGCCAGCCAACCCCGGGTGAACACCGGGGAGCTGTTTTTT. Full variable domain (missing parts from reference TRBV5-1 and TRBJ2-2): KAGVTQTPRYLIKTRGQQVTLSCSPISGHRSVSWYQQTPGQGLQFLFEYFSETQRNKGNFPGRFSGRQFSNSRSEMNVSTLELGDSALYLCASQPRVNTGELFFGEGSRLTVL.